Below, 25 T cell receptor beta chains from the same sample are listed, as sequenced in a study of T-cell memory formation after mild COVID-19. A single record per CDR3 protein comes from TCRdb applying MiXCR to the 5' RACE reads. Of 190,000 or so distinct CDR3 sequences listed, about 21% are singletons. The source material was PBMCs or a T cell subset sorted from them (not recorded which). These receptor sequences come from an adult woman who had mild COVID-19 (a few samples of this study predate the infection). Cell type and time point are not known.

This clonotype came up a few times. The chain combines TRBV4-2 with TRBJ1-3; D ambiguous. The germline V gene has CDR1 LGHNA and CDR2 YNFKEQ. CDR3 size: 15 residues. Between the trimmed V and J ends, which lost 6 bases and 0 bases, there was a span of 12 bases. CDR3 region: CASSPLGNSGNTIYF. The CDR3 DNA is TGTGCCAGCAGTCCGTTGGGGAACTCTGGAAACACCATATATTTT.

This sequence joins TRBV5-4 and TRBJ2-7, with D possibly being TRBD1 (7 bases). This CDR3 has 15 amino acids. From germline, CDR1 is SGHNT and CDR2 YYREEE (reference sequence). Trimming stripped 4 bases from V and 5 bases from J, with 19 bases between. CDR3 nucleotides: TGTGCCAGCAGCCCAGGGGGGCCGGGTGACGACGAGCAGTACTTC. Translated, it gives CASSPGGPGDDEQYF.

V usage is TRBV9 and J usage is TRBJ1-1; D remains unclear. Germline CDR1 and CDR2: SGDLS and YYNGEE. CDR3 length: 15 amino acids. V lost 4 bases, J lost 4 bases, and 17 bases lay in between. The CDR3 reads CASSPGVSVGTEAFF. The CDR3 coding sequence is TGTGCCAGCAGCCCTGGGGTCTCCGTGGGCACTGAAGCTTTCTTT.

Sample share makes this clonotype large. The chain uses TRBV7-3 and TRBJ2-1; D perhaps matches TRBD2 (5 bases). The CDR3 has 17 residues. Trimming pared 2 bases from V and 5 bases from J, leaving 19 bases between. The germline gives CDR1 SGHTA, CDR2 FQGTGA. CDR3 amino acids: CASSLGSPVGRNNEQFF. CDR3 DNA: TGTGCCAGCAGCTTAGGGAGCCCCGTTGGTAGGAACAATGAGCAGTTCTTC.

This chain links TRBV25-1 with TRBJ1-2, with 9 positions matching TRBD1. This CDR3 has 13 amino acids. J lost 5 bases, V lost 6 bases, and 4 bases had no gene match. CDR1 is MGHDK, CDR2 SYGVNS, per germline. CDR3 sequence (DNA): TGTGCCAGCAGGGGGACAGGGCGGTATGGCTACACCTTC. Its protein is CASRGTGRYGYTF.

This CDR3 is CASSLDDDRALFF. In DNA form, the CDR3 reads TGTGCCAGCAGCTTAGACGATGACAGGGCCCTGTTTTTT. This chain connects TRBV11-2 to TRBJ1-4, with 7 bases identical to TRBD1. The germline V gene encodes CDR1 SGHAT and CDR2 FQNNGV. The CDR3 totals 13 residues. J lost 14 bases, V lost 0 bases, and 6 bases had no gene match.

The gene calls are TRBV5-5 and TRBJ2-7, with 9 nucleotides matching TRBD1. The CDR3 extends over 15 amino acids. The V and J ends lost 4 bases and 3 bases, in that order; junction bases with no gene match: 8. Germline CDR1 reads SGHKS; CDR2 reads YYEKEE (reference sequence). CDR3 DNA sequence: TGTGCCAGCAGCCCGGGACAGGGTAGCTACTACGAGCAGTACTTC. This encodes CASSPGQGSYYEQYF.

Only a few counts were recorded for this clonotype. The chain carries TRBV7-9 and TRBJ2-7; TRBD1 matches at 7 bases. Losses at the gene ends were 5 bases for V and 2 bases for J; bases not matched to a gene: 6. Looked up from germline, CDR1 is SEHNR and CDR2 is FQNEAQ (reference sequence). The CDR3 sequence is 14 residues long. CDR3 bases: TGTGCCAGCAGCCGACAGGGTAGGGCCTACGAGCAGTACTTC. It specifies CASSRQGRAYEQYF.

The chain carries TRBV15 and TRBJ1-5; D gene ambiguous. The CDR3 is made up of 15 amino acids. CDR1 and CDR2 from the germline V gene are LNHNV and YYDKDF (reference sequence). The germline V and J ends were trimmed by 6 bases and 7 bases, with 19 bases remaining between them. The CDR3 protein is CATRAGDFGKQPQHF. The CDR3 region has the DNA TGTGCCACCAGGGCAGGAGATTTTGGGAAGCAGCCCCAGCATTTT. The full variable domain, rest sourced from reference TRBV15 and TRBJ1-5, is DAMVIQNPRYQVTQFGKPVTLSCSQTLNHNVMYWYQQKSSQAPKLLFHYYDKDFNNEADTPDNFQSRRPNTSFCFLDIRSPGLGDTAMYLCATRAGDFGKQPQHFGDGTRLSIL.

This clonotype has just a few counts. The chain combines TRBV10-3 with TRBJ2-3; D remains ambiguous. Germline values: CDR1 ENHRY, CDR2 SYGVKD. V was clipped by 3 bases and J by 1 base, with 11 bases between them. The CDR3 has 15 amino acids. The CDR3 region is CAISDSTPGTDTQYF. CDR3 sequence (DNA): TGTGCCATCAGTGACTCGACACCAGGCACAGATACGCAGTATTTT.

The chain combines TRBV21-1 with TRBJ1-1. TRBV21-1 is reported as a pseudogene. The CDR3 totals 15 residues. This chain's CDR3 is CASVFAGALGTEAFF. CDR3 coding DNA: TGTGCCAGCGTTTTTGCCGGGGCCCTGGGAACTGAAGCTTTCTTT.

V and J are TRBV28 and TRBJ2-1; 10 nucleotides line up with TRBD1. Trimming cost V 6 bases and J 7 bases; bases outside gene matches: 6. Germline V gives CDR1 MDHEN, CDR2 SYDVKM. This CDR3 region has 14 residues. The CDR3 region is CASRRTGGSNEQFF. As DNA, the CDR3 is TGTGCCAGCAGGAGGACAGGGGGTTCAAATGAGCAGTTCTTC.

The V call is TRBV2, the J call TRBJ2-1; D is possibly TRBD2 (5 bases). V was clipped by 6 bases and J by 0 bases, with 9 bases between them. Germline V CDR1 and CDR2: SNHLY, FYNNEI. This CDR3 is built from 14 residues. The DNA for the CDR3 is TGTGCCAGCAGGTTTACTAGCTCCTACAATGAGCAGTTCTTC. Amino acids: CASRFTSSYNEQFF.

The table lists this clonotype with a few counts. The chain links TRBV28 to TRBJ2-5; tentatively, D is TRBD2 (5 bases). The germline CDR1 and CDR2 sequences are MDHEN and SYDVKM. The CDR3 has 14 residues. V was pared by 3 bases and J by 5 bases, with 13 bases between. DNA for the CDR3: TGTGCCAGCAGTTTTCATGAGGGAACGGAGACCCAGTACTTC. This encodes CASSFHEGTETQYF. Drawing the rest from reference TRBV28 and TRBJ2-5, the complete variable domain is DVKVTQSSRYLVKRTGEKVFLECVQDMDHENMFWYRQDPGLGLRLIYFSYDVKMKEKGDIPEGYSVSREKKERFSLILESASTNQTSMYLCASSFHEGTETQYFGPGTRLLVL.

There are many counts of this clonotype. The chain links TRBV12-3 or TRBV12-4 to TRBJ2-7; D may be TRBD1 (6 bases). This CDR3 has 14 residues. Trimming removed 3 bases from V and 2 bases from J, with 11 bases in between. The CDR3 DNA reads TGTGCCAGCAGTTTGGGGACAAGCCCCTACGAGCAGTACTTC. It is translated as CASSLGTSPYEQYF.

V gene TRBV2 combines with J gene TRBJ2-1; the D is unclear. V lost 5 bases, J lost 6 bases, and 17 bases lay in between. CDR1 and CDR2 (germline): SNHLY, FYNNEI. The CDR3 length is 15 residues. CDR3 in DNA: TGTGCCAGCAGTTGGGTAGGGCCCCTACCCAATGAGCAGTTCTTC. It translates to CASSWVGPLPNEQFF.

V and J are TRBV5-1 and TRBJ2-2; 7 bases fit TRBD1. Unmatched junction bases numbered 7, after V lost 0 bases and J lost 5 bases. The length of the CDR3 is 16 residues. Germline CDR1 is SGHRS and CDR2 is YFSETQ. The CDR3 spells CASSLAPQGKTGELFF. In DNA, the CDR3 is TGCGCCAGCAGCTTGGCCCCACAGGGGAAGACCGGGGAGCTGTTTTTT.

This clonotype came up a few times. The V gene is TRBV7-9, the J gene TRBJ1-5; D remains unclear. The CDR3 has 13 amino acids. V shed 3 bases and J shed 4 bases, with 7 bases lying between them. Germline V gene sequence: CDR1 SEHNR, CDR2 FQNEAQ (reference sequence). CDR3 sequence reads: CASSFEGNQPQHF. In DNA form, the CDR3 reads TGTGCCAGCAGCTTTGAGGGAAATCAGCCCCAGCATTTT.

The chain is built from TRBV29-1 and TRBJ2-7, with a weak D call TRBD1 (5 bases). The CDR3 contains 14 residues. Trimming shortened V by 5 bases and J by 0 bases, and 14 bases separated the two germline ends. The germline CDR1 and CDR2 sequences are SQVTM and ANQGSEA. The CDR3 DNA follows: TGCAGCGTTATTATTGGCGACAGCTCCTACGAGCAGTACTTC. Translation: CSVIIGDSSYEQYF.

The CDR3 DNA is TGTGCCAGCAGTTACGCCCTAGGGAATTCCTACGAGCAGTACTTC. Protein product: CASSYALGNSYEQYF. This chain uses TRBV6-2 or TRBV6-3 with TRBJ2-7, with D uncertain. Germline loops: CDR1 MNHEY, CDR2 SVGEGT. This CDR3 contains 15 residues. V shed 2 bases and J shed 1 base, with 12 bases lying between them.

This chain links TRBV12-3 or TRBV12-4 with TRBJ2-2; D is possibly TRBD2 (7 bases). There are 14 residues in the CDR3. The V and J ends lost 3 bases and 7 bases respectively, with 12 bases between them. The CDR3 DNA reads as TGTGCCAGCAGTTTCGGGGGGCGAGGCGGGGAGCTGTTTTTT. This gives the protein CASSFGGRGGELFF.

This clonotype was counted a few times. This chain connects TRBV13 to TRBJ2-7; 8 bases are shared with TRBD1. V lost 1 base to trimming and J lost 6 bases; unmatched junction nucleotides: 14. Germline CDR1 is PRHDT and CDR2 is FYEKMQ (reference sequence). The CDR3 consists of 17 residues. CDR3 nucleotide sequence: TGTGCCAGCAGCTTAGTCGGGACAGGCCCAGGCCTCCCCGAGCAGTACTTC. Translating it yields CASSLVGTGPGLPEQYF.

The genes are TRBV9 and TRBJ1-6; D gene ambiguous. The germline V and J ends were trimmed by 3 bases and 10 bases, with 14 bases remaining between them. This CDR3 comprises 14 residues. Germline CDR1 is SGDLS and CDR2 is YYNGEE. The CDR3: CASSGPPPGSPLHF. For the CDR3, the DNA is TGTGCCAGCAGCGGCCCCCCACCGGGGTCACCCCTCCACTTT.

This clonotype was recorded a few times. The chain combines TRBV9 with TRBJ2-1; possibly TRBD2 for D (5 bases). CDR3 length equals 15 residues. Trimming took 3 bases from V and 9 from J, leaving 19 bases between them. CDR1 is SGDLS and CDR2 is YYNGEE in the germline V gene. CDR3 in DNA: TGTGCCAGCAGCGCCCCTACTAGAGACTATGGTGAGCAGTTCTTC. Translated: CASSAPTRDYGEQFF.

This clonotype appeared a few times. The CDR3 loop is CASSRTPGELFF. In DNA, the CDR3 is TGTGCCAGCAGCCGGACCCCCGGGGAGCTGTTTTTT. This chain links TRBV7-9 with TRBJ2-2; D gene uncertain. Germline assignment: CDR1 SEHNR and CDR2 FQNEAQ (reference sequence). The CDR3 sequence is 12 residues long. With 5 bases removed from V and 6 bases from J, the gap between germline ends came to 7 bases. Variable domain in full (rest from reference TRBV7-9 and TRBJ2-2): DTGVSQNPRHKITKRGQNVTFRCDPISEHNRLYWYRQTLGQGPEFLTYFQNEAQLEKSRLLSDRFSAERPKGSFSTLEIQRTEQGDSAMYLCASSRTPGELFFGEGSRLTVL.